A single sample is the source of the 27 T cell receptor beta chains below, sequenced in a study of T cell responses to AZD1222 COVID-19 vaccine (dated by TCRdb to the early 2020s). The library was obtained by the immunoSEQ multiplex PCR assay. TCRdb obtained this table from immuneACCESS and retained in-frame rearrangements with V and J assigned. These tables miss some clones; where compared with another copy, unresolved V genes account for less than half of the shortfall, and the remainder is unexplained. The sample table lists approximately 81,000 clones, 83% of them with a count of one. The biggest ten clones account for approximately 1.2% of the sample. Explained via the paper, the time point label denotes: about 28 days (+/-7) after the second vaccine dose. The specimen was peripheral blood, collected 28 days after the second AZD1222 dose. The receptors originated from an adult who received the AZD1222 COVID-19 vaccine.

This clone ranks as medium-sized (0.01 to 0.1%). The V and J genes are TRBV27 and TRBJ2-7; tentatively, D is TRBD2 (5 bases). V lost 4 bases to trimming and J lost 3 bases, with 13 bases between them. The CDR3 has 14 residues. CDR1 is MNHEY, CDR2 SMNVEV, per germline (reference sequence). The CDR3 loop reads CASSWAVGSYEQYF. CDR3 in DNA: TGTGCCAGCAGTTGGGCGGTAGGGAGCTACGAGCAGTACTTC.

The rearrangement uses TRBV6-5 and TRBJ1-5; TRBD1 aligns across 7 bases. This CDR3 is built from 12 residues. CDR1 and CDR2 (germline): MNHEY, SVGAGI. In DNA, the CDR3 is TGTGCGGCGAGGGGGCAGGATCAGCCCCAGCATTTT. It specifies CAARGQDQPQHF.

Only one count was recorded for this clone. The chain's CDR3 is CASSLGGFSGNTIYF. CDR3 in DNA: TGTGCCAGCAGCTTGGGAGGTTTCTCTGGAAACACCATATATTTT. The V call is TRBV5-6, the J call TRBJ1-3; D not certain. The CDR3 covers 15 residues. V lost 0 bases and J 0 bases, leaving 7 bases between the germline ends. Germline loops: CDR1 SGHDT, CDR2 YYEEEE.

The chain carries TRBV4-2 and TRBJ1-5; 10 bases fit TRBD1. Losses at the gene ends were 3 bases for V and 7 bases for J; bases not matched to a gene: 12. In germline, CDR1 is LGHNA, CDR2 YNFKEQ. The CDR3 runs 17 residues. The CDR3 nucleotides are TGTGCCAGCAGCCAGACCGGGACAGGGGTATCGTGGCAGCCCCAGCATTTT. Its protein is CASSQTGTGVSWQPQHF.

The sample holds a few counts of this clone. J is TRBJ2-1 and V is TRBV3-1 (or the pseudogene TRBV3-2); D possibly uses TRBD1 or TRBD2 (5 bases each). The CDR3 has 14 amino acids. V was trimmed by 4 bases and J by 7 bases, leaving 14 bases between them. Germline V gene sequence: CDR1 LGHDT, CDR2 YNNKEL (reference sequence). The CDR3 DNA reads TGTGCCAGCAGCCTGTTTGGGGGTAATAATGAGCAGTTCTTC. Translating it yields CASSLFGGNNEQFF.

The CDR3: CASSITGQPNQPQHF. CDR3 nucleotides: TGTGCCAGTAGTATAACAGGACAGCCAAATCAGCCCCAGCATTTT. The rearrangement links TRBV19 to TRBJ1-5; a weak D match, TRBD1 (6 bases). V was cut by 2 bases and J by 4 bases, with 12 bases left in between. Germline V gene lookup returns CDR1 LNHDA and CDR2 SQIVND (reference sequence). This CDR3 region has 15 residues.

The CDR3 loop reads CASSHGSGSYEQYF. CDR3 sequence (DNA): TGTGCCAGCAGCCATGGATCAGGGTCGTACGAGCAGTACTTC. The chain employs TRBV3-1 (or the pseudogene TRBV3-2) and TRBJ2-7; possibly TRBD1 for D (5 bases). V lost 3 bases, J lost 4 bases, and 13 bases lay in between. Germline CDR1 and CDR2: LGHDT and YNNKEL (reference sequence). This CDR3 has 14 amino acids.

The chain combines TRBV2 with TRBJ1-4; 9 bases fit TRBD1. This CDR3 has 13 amino acids. From germline, CDR1 is SNHLY and CDR2 FYNNEI. V shed 7 bases, J shed 10 bases, and the junction held 7 bases outside the gene matches. CDR3 protein: CASNGQGMGKLFF. CDR3 nucleotide sequence: TGTGCCAGCAACGGACAGGGGATGGGAAAACTGTTTTTT.

V is TRBV7-2 and J is TRBJ1-2, with 9 bases that match TRBD1. With 5 bases clipped from V and 6 bases from J, the junction kept 1 base outside the gene matches. The CDR3 loop spans 12 amino acids. Germline assignment: CDR1 SGHTA and CDR2 FQGNSA. CDR3 sequence (DNA): TGTGCCAGCAGCAGGACAGGGGATGGCTACACCTTC. Translation: CASSRTGDGYTF.

This chain links TRBV9 with TRBJ2-1, with TRBD2 matching 7 bases. The trim removed 4 bases at V and 9 bases at J, leaving 10 bases unmatched. This CDR3 has 14 amino acids. CDR1 is SGDLS, CDR2 YYNGEE, per germline. This CDR3 reads CASSPVGGGSEQFF. The CDR3 region has the DNA TGTGCCAGCAGCCCAGTGGGAGGCGGGAGTGAGCAGTTCTTC. Full variable domain (rest looked up from reference TRBV9 and TRBJ2-1): DSGVTQTPKHLITATGQRVTLRCSPRSGDLSVYWYQQSLDQGLQFLIQYYNGEERAKGNILERFSAQQFPDLHSELNLSSLELGDSALYFCASSPVGGGSEQFFGPGTRLTVL.

CDR3 nucleotide sequence: TGTGCCACCAGTGACCCGAGGAGGAACACTGAAGCTTTCTTT. As protein: CATSDPRRNTEAFF. The rearrangement joins TRBV24-1 to TRBJ1-1; D remains ambiguous. Germline lookup yields CDR1 KGHDR and CDR2 SFDVKD. Between the trimmed V and J ends, which lost 4 bases and 1 base, there was a span of 9 bases. The CDR3 extends over 14 amino acids.

V is TRBV7-8 and J is TRBJ2-1; D unresolved. V lost 1 base and J 2 bases, leaving 9 bases between the germline ends. This CDR3 has 15 amino acids. CDR1 and CDR2 from the germline V gene are SGHVS and FQNEAQ. The CDR3: CASSLVLDPYNEQFF. DNA for the CDR3: TGTGCCAGCAGCTTAGTTTTAGACCCCTACAATGAGCAGTTCTTC.

This clone was observed a few times. The chain carries TRBV30 and TRBJ1-3; D gene ambiguous. Germline V gives CDR1 GTSNPN, CDR2 SVGIG (reference sequence). The CDR3 loop spans 12 amino acids. The V end lost 5 bases, the J end lost 3 bases, and 8 bases lay between the germline ends. The CDR3 sequence is CAWETYGNTIYF. CDR3 DNA: TGTGCCTGGGAGACATATGGAAACACCATATATTTT. Full variable domain (outside the CDR3, taken from reference TRBV30 and TRBJ1-3): SQTIHQWPATLVQPVGSPLSLECTVEGTSNPNLYWYRQAAGRGLQLLFYSVGIGQISSEVPQNLSASRPQDRQFILSSKKLLLSDSGFYLCAWETYGNTIYFGEGSWLTVV.

The chain combines TRBV12-3 or TRBV12-4 with TRBJ1-1; D is perhaps TRBD1 (5 bases). The CDR3 sequence is 13 residues long. The ends were cut back, 8 bases at V and 5 bases at J, with 15 bases in the middle. The CDR3 is CASRLQEGTEAFF. The CDR3 bases are TGTGCCAGCCGCCTTCAAGAGGGGACTGAAGCTTTCTTT.

This clone has a single count. The chain combines TRBV7-2 with TRBJ2-7; D is ambiguous. The V gene's germline CDR1 is SGHTA and CDR2 FQGNSA. The CDR3 has 13 amino acids. The germline V and J ends were trimmed by 3 bases and 3 bases, with 9 bases remaining between them. The DNA of the CDR3 is TGTGCCAGCAGCTTCGGTAGGGACTACGAGCAGTACTTC. This translates into CASSFGRDYEQYF.

The chain employs TRBV25-1 and TRBJ1-2, with TRBD1 as a possible D gene (5 bases). There are 16 residues in the CDR3. Germline loops: CDR1 MGHDK, CDR2 SYGVNS. V shed 4 bases and J shed 3 bases, with 18 bases lying between them. CDR3 loop: CASSGSGFLRDYGYTF. The CDR3 bases are TGTGCCAGCAGTGGTTCGGGGTTTCTCAGGGACTATGGCTACACCTTC.

This sequence joins TRBV5-8 and TRBJ1-5; 9 nucleotides agree with TRBD1. J lost 9 bases, V lost 4 bases, and 14 bases had no gene match. This CDR3 is built from 16 residues. The V gene's germline CDR1 is SGHTS and CDR2 YDEGEE. DNA for the CDR3: TGTGCCAGCAGCAACACGGCACAGGGGGCGGGGAGGCCCCAGCATTTT. This translates into CASSNTAQGAGRPQHF.

In this sample, this clone turned up a few times. The CDR3 DNA follows: TGTGCCAGCTCACCACAGACAGCCGGAAACACCATATATTTT. Translated: CASSPQTAGNTIYF. The chain has TRBV18 and TRBJ1-3, with D possibly being TRBD1 (5 bases). V was clipped by 1 base and J by 4 bases, with 8 bases between them. Per the germline V gene, CDR1 is KGHSH and CDR2 is LQKENI. CDR3 size: 14 residues.

The chain recombines TRBV9 with TRBJ2-3, with 8 bases identical to TRBD2. The CDR3 length is 15 residues. With 4 bases clipped from V and 0 bases from J, the junction kept 4 bases outside the gene matches. Germline V gene sequence: CDR1 SGDLS, CDR2 YYNGEE. CDR3 amino acids: CASSYREGSTDTQYF. For the CDR3, the DNA is TGTGCCAGCAGCTACCGGGAGGGAAGCACAGATACGCAGTATTTT.

The rearrangement uses TRBV28 and TRBJ1-2; a possible D gene is TRBD1 (5 bases). The CDR3 has 18 residues. Trimming shortened V by 8 bases and J by 2 bases, and 27 bases separated the two germline ends. Germline lookup yields CDR1 MDHEN and CDR2 SYDVKM. The CDR3 coding sequence is TGTGCCAGCGACCCTCCGCAGGGATCCCGGGGGGGAAACTATGGCTACACCTTC. Encoded protein: CASDPPQGSRGGNYGYTF.

Worth noting for this clone: One end of the junction varies from germline; a read error may be responsible. V usage is TRBV16 and J usage is TRBJ1-3; D ambiguous. CDR1 and CDR2 from the germline V gene are KGHSY and FQNENV. This CDR3 comprises 13 residues. The CDR3 DNA follows: TGTGCCAGCAACCAAGATAGAAGAAACACCATATATTTT. It yields the protein CASNQDRRNTIYF. Using reference TRBV16 and TRBJ1-3 for the parts outside the CDR3, the full variable domain is GEEVAQTPKHLVRGEGQKAKLYCAPIKGHSYVFWYQQVLKNEFKFLISFQNENVFDETGMPKERFSAKCLPNSPCSLEIQATKLEDSAVYFCASNQDRRNTIYFGEGSWLTVV.

V and J are TRBV5-4 and TRBJ1-4; D possibly corresponds to TRBD1 (6 bases). The CDR3 is 14 amino acids. Trimming shortened V by 1 base and J by 7 bases, and 11 bases separated the two germline ends. CDR1 is SGHNT, CDR2 YYREEE, per germline (reference sequence). The CDR3 protein is CASSLRGAGEKLFF. CDR3 DNA sequence: TGTGCCAGCAGCTTGAGGGGGGCAGGTGAAAAACTGTTTTTT. Full variable domain (missing parts from reference TRBV5-4 and TRBJ1-4): ETGVTQSPTHLIKTRGQQVTLRCSSQSGHNTVSWYQQALGQGPQFIFQYYREEENGRGNFPPRFSGLQFPNYSSELNVNALELDDSALYLCASSLRGAGEKLFFGSGTQLSVL.

This clone was observed a few times. The CDR3 loop reads CASSPGALSGNTIYF. The CDR3 nucleotides read TGTGCCAGCAGCCCAGGGGCCCTCTCTGGAAACACCATATATTTT. V gene TRBV28 combines with J gene TRBJ1-3, with a tentative D call TRBD1 (6 bases). The CDR3 extends over 15 amino acids. Germline V gene lookup returns CDR1 MDHEN and CDR2 SYDVKM. Trimming stripped 6 bases from V and 0 bases from J, with 12 bases between.

V is TRBV4-1 and J is TRBJ2-3; no clear D gene. CDR1 is MGHRA, CDR2 YSYEKL, per germline. This CDR3 is built from 14 residues. Deletions cut 6 bases from V and 2 bases from J, with 12 bases between. CDR3 protein: CASSQMPSTDTQYF. The CDR3 nucleotides are TGCGCCAGCAGTCAAATGCCCTCCACAGATACGCAGTATTTT.

The rearrangement uses TRBV3-1 (or the pseudogene TRBV3-2) and TRBJ2-3; the D gene is possibly TRBD2 (5 bases). CDR1 and CDR2 (germline): LGHDT, YNNKEL (reference sequence). The CDR3 has 14 amino acids. V gave up 4 bases and J gave up 4 bases, with 12 bases separating them. The CDR3 nucleotides read TGTGCCAGCAGCCGTCGGGGTACGGCAGATACGCAGTATTTT. Translated: CASSRRGTADTQYF.

The genes are TRBV6-1 and TRBJ2-5; 8 bases are a match to TRBD1. The CDR3 spans 17 residues. After removal of 1 base from V and 5 bases from J, the junction contained 12 bases not matched to a gene. Per the germline V gene, CDR1 is MNHNS and CDR2 is SASEGT. Here the CDR3 DNA reads TGTGCCAGCAGTGAAGGAGGGGCGAGACAGGGGTGGGAGACCCAGTACTTC. This gives the protein CASSEGGARQGWETQYF.

The chain uses TRBV12-3 or TRBV12-4 and TRBJ1-5, with D uncertain. Trimming removed 5 bases at V and 7 bases at J, with 12 bases between. The CDR3 covers 13 residues. The CDR3 sequence: CASSQFEGQPQHF. The CDR3 DNA reads TGTGCCAGCAGTCAGTTTGAGGGACAGCCCCAGCATTTT.